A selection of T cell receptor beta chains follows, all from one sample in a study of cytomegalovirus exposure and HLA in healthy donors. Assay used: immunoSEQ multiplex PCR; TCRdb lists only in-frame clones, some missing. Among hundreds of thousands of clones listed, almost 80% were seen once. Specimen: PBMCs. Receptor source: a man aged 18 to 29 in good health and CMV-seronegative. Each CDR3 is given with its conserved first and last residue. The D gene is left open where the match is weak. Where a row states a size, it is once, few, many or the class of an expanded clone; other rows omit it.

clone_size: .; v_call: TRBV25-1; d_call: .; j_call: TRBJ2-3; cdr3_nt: TGTGCCAGCAGTGAATATCGAACAGCTAGCACAGATACGCAGTATTTT; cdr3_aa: CASSEYRTASTDTQYF
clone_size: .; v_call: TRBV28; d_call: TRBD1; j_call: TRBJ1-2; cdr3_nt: TGTGCCAGCAGTTTATGGGACAGGAACTATGGCTACACCTTC; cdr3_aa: CASSLWDRNYGYTF
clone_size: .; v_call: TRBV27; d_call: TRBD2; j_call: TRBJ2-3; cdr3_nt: TGTGCCAGCAGCTTAAACAGCGGGGGGCCAGCAGATACGCAGTATTTT; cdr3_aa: CASSLNSGGPADTQYF
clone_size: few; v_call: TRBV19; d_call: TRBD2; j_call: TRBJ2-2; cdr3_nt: TGTGCCAGTATCGGGAGCCCGGGACTAGCGGTGACCGGGGAGCTGTTTTTT; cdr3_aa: CASIGSPGLAVTGELFF
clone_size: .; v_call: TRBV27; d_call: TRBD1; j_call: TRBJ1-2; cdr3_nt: TGTGCCAGCAGTCGACAGGGATTGTCTGACTATGGCTACACCTTC; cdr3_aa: CASSRQGLSDYGYTF
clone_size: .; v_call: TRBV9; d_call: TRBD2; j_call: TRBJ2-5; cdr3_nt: TGTGCCAGCAGTCGCCGACTAGCGGGGGCTCAAGAGACCCAGTACTTC; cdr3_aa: CASSRRLAGAQETQYF
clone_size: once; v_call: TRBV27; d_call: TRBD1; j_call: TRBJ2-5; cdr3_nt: TGTGCCAGCAGTTTATATCCGGGACAGGGGCAAGAGACCCAGTACTTC; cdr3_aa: CASSLYPGQGQETQYF
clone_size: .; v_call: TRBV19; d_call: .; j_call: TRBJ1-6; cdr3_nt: TGTGCCAGTTCTCTCTCCAGCGCCTATAATTCACCCCTCCACTTT; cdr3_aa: CASSLSSAYNSPLHF
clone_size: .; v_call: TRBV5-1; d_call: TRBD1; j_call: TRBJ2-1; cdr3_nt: TGCGCCAGCAGCGCGGGGGGACAGGGGAGAATCCATGAGCAGTTCTTC; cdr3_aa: CASSAGGQGRIHEQFF
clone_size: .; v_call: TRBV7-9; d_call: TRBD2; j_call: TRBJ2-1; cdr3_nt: TGTGCCAGCAGCTTAGCGGCACTAGCGGGAGGTAATGAGCAGTTCTTC; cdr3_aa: CASSLAALAGGNEQFF
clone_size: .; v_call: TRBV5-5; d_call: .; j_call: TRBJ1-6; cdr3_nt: TGTGCCAGCAGCTTGGCGGGGGAGGGGAGGAATTCACCCCTCCACTTT; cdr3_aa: CASSLAGEGRNSPLHF
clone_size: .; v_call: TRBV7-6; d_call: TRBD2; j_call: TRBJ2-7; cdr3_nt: TGTGCCAGCAGTTTAGAGCCAGCGGGGGGGGTTTTGGGAGAGCAGTACTTC; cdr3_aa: CASSLEPAGGVLGEQYF
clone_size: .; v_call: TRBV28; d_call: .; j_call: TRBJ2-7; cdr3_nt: TGTGCCAGCAGTTTGGACACCATAGCCGAAGGGGTACAGTACTTC; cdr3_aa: CASSLDTIAEGVQYF
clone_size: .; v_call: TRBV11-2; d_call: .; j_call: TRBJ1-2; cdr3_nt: TGTGCCAGCAGCTTAGATATCACAAACTATGGCTACACCTTC; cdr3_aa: CASSLDITNYGYTF
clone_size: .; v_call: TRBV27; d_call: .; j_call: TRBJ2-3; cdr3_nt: TGTGCCAGCAGTCTTCGTGGCAGGGCCACAGGTCATACGCAGTATTTT; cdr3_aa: CASSLRGRATGHTQYF
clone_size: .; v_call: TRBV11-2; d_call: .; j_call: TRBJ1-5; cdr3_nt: TGTGCCAGCAGCTTAGGGCAGGGGCACCAGCCCCAGCATTTT; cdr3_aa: CASSLGQGHQPQHF
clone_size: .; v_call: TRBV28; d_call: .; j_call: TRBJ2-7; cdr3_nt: TGTGCCAGCACCTCGGGACTGCCCTCCTACGAGCAGTACTTC; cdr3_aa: CASTSGLPSYEQYF
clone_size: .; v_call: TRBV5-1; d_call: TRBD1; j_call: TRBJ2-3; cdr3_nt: TGCGCCAGCAGCCCGGGGACAGGGAGGGTGACAGATACGCAGTATTTT; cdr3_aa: CASSPGTGRVTDTQYF
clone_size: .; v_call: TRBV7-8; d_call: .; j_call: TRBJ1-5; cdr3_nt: TGTGCCAGCAGCTTTGGAGGGGCCAATCAGCCCCAGCATTTT; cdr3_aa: CASSFGGANQPQHF
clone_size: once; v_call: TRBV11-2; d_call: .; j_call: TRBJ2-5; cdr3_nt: TGTGCCAGCAGCTTATGGCAGGGGGAGACCCAGTACTTC; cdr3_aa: CASSLWQGETQYF
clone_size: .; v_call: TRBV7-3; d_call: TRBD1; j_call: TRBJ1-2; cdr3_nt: TGTGCCAGCAGCTCCGACAGGGGATGGGGCTACACCTTC; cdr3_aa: CASSSDRGWGYTF
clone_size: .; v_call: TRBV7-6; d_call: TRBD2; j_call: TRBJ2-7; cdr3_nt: TGTGCCAGCAGCCCCGGGACTAGCGGGGCGTCAATCTACGAGCAGTACTTC; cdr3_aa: CASSPGTSGASIYEQYF
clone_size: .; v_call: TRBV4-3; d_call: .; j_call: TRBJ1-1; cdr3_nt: TGCGCCAGCAGCCAAGATCGGGGGGCTTACACTGAAGCTTTCTTT; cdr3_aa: CASSQDRGAYTEAFF
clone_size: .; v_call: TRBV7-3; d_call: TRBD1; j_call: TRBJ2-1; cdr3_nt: TGTGCCAGCAGCTCTCCGACAGGGGGCAATGAGCAGTTCTTC; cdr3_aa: CASSSPTGGNEQFF
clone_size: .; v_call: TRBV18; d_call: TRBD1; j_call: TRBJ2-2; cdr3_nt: TGTGCCAGCTCACCCGGGACAGGGAACACCGGGGAGCTGTTTTTT; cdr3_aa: CASSPGTGNTGELFF
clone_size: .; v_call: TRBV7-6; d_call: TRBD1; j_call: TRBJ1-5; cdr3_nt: TGTGCCAGCAGCCCTGAACAGGGGCATAGCAATCAGCCCCAGCATTTT; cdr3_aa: CASSPEQGHSNQPQHF